These 25 T cell receptor beta chains came from one sample sequenced in a study of cytomegalovirus exposure and HLA in healthy donors. Sequencing used immunoSEQ multiplex PCR; TCRdb keeps in-frame clones, though not all of them. The sample contains 150,000 to 250,000 clones, 81% of which appear only once. The sequenced sample consisted of PBMCs. The source of these receptors is a woman aged 30 to 39 in good health and CMV-seronegative.

The chain recombines TRBV7-2 with TRBJ2-1, with 14 bases identical to TRBD2. The CDR3 extends over 16 amino acids. Trimming took 6 bases from V and 10 from J; bases not matched to a gene: 11. Looked up from germline, CDR1 is SGHTA and CDR2 is FQGNSA. CDR3 in DNA: TGTGCCAGCAGAGATCAGGGGACTAGCGGGAGACGAGAGCAGTTCTTC. Translation gives CASRDQGTSGRREQFF.

This clone was recorded once. The genes are TRBV6-1 and TRBJ2-7; a weak D match, TRBD2 (6 bases). V shed 4 bases and J shed 5 bases, with 15 bases lying between them. CDR1 and CDR2 from the germline V gene are MNHNS and SASEGT. The CDR3 has 14 residues. The CDR3 protein is CASSATGAVHEQYF. The CDR3 DNA reads TGTGCCAGCAGTGCCACGGGAGCAGTTCACGAGCAGTACTTC.

J is TRBJ1-2 and V is TRBV6-6; no firm D call. Deletions cut 4 bases from V and 0 bases from J, with 12 bases between. Germline CDR1 and CDR2: MNHNY and SVGAGI (reference sequence). The CDR3 has 15 amino acids. For the CDR3, the DNA is TGTGCCAGCAGTTGGAGCGGGGTGACTAACTATGGCTACACCTTC. Its protein product is CASSWSGVTNYGYTF.

CDR3 loop: CASRDPGGYTDTQYF. CDR3 sequence (DNA): TGTGCCAGCAGGGATCCGGGGGGGTACACAGATACGCAGTATTTT. This chain joins TRBV6-1 and TRBJ2-3, with 8 bases lining up with TRBD2. With 6 bases clipped from V and 2 bases from J, the junction kept 7 bases outside the gene matches. The CDR3 sequence is 15 residues long. Looked up from germline, CDR1 is MNHNS and CDR2 is SASEGT.

This clone was picked up a small number of times. The chain uses TRBV5-6 and TRBJ1-5; D possibly corresponds to TRBD1 (6 bases). V was trimmed by 3 bases and J by 2 bases, leaving 15 bases between them. Germline values: CDR1 SGHDT, CDR2 YYEEEE. This CDR3 has 16 residues. CDR3 nucleotide sequence: TGTGCCAGCAGCTGGGGGCCCAGGGGTGGCAATCAGCCCCAGCATTTT. The encoded protein is CASSWGPRGGNQPQHF.

J is TRBJ2-5 and V is TRBV6-6; 8 nucleotides agree with TRBD2. CDR3 length: 14 amino acids. V gave up 7 bases and J gave up 4 bases; unmatched junction bases: 8. Looked up from germline, CDR1 is MNHNY and CDR2 is SVGAGI (reference sequence). The CDR3 DNA is TGTGCCAGCAAGGTAGCGGGGCAAGGAGAGACCCAGTACTTC. Protein: CASKVAGQGETQYF.

This chain uses TRBV11-1 with TRBJ2-1; the match to TRBD2 covers 9 bases. The CDR3 consists of 19 residues. In germline, CDR1 is SGHAT, CDR2 FQDESV (reference sequence). V shed 0 bases and J 6 bases; nucleotides not matched to a gene: 15. The CDR3 reads CASSLARALLAGDANEQFF. The CDR3, as DNA: TGTGCCAGCAGCTTAGCTCGGGCCCTCTTAGCGGGAGACGCCAATGAGCAGTTCTTC.

V is TRBV5-1 and J is TRBJ2-5; D is possibly TRBD2 (6 bases). Germline CDR1 is SGHRS and CDR2 is YFSETQ. The CDR3 is made up of 14 amino acids. Trimming took 2 bases from V and 5 from J, leaving 13 bases between them. The CDR3 protein is CASSLTEAGETQYF. The DNA for the CDR3 is TGCGCCAGCAGCTTAACGGAGGCGGGGGAGACCCAGTACTTC.

The chain recombines TRBV2 with TRBJ1-1; TRBD1 is a possible D gene (5 bases). With 0 bases removed from V and 5 bases from J, the gap between germline ends came to 10 bases. The CDR3 runs to 14 residues. Germline CDR1 reads SNHLY; CDR2 reads FYNNEI. CDR3 DNA sequence: TGTGCCAGCAGTGAAGCGCTGGGGGGGACTGAAGCTTTCTTT. Protein: CASSEALGGTEAFF. Based on the CDR3 plus reference TRBV2 and TRBJ1-1, the full variable domain is EPEVTQTPSHQVTQMGQEVILRCVPISNHLYFYWYRQILGQKVEFLVSFYNNEISEKSEIFDDQFSVERPDGSNFTLKIRSTKLEDSAMYFCASSEALGGTEAFFGQGTRLTVV.

This rearrangement joins TRBV6-5 to TRBJ2-7, with 14 bases lining up with TRBD2. Looked up from germline, CDR1 is MNHEY and CDR2 is SVGAGI. The CDR3 runs 15 residues. V dropped 6 bases and J dropped 4; count of bases not matched to a gene: 5. As DNA, the CDR3 is TGTGCCAGCAGACGGACTAGCGGGGGGCTATACGAGCAGTACTTC. It translates to CASRRTSGGLYEQYF.

The chain uses TRBV12-5 and TRBJ2-7; weak D call: TRBD2 (5 bases). Germline loops: CDR1 LGHNT, CDR2 FRNRAP. The CDR3 is 16 residues long. The V end lost 1 base, the J end lost 9 bases, and 22 bases lay between the germline ends. CDR3 in DNA: TGTGCTAGTGGTTTGGCACTCCCCCAGCGGCTTACGGTGCAGTACTTC. Amino acid sequence: CASGLALPQRLTVQYF.

A note on this clone: The same CDR3 also results from other DNA sequences found in this sample. The rearrangement links TRBV6-1 to TRBJ2-5; 9 bases match TRBD2. CDR1 is MNHNS and CDR2 is SASEGT in the germline V gene. The V segment lost 3 bases and the J segment 2 bases; nucleotides outside the gene matches: 4. CDR3 size: 15 residues. CDR3 in DNA: TGTGCCAGCAGTGAGGTGGCGGGGGGGCAAGAGACCCAGTACTTC. Encoded protein: CASSEVAGGQETQYF.

This clone was seen only once. The chain employs TRBV6-6 and TRBJ2-3; D is possibly TRBD2 (6 bases). V lost 6 bases and J lost 2, with 15 bases in between. This CDR3 is built from 15 residues. The germline gives CDR1 MNHNY, CDR2 SVGAGI (reference sequence). CDR3 in amino acids: CASSEVRGFTDTQYF. Written as DNA, the CDR3 is TGTGCCAGCAGCGAGGTGCGGGGTTTCACAGATACGCAGTATTTT.

The chain recombines TRBV27 with TRBJ2-5; 7 nucleotides line up with TRBD2. The V segment lost 4 bases and the J segment 13 bases; nucleotides outside the gene matches: 15. Germline-derived CDR1 and CDR2 are MNHEY and SMNVEV (reference sequence). There are 14 residues in the CDR3. CDR3 DNA: TGTGCCAGCAGTTCTCAGACTAGCATTAATGATGTGTACTTC. Amino acid sequence: CASSSQTSINDVYF.

The gene calls are TRBV28 and TRBJ1-3, with D unresolved. V was shortened by 3 bases and J by 0 bases, with 3 bases between the two germline ends. CDR1 is MDHEN, CDR2 SYDVKM, per germline. The CDR3 spans 13 residues. CDR3 DNA: TGTGCCAGCAGTTTTAGCTCTGGAAACACCATATATTTT. Residues: CASSFSSGNTIYF.

This clone was found once. V usage is TRBV9 and J usage is TRBJ2-3; 8 bases are shared with TRBD2. Germline CDR1 SGDLS, CDR2 YYNGEE. This CDR3 has 16 residues. Trimming at V came to 2 bases and at J to 1 base, leaving 6 bases not matched to a gene. DNA for the CDR3: TGTGCCAGCAGCGTTAAGGCGGGAGGACGCACAGATACGCAGTATTTT. Protein product: CASSVKAGGRTDTQYF. Combining the CDR3 with reference TRBV9 and TRBJ2-3 gives the whole variable domain DSGVTQTPKHLITATGQRVTLRCSPRSGDLSVYWYQQSLDQGLQFLIQYYNGEERAKGNILERFSAQQFPDLHSELNLSSLELGDSALYFCASSVKAGGRTDTQYFGPGTRLTVL.

This clone came up a few times. The chain is built from TRBV5-1 and TRBJ1-5; D ambiguous. The length of the CDR3 is 13 residues. The V and J ends lost 0 bases and 6 bases respectively, with 7 bases between them. Germline CDR1 SGHRS, CDR2 YFSETQ. DNA for the CDR3: TGCGCCAGCAGCTTGGGAGGGAGTCAGCCCCAGCATTTT. Its translation: CASSLGGSQPQHF.

This clone was counted at least ten times. This chain uses TRBV6-1 with TRBJ2-5; 8 bases line up with TRBD1. CDR1 and CDR2 from the germline V gene are MNHNS and SASEGT. The length of the CDR3 is 17 residues. The V gene end was trimmed by 1 base and the J gene end by 2 bases; junction bases not matched to a gene: 9. For the CDR3, the DNA is TGTGCCAGCAGTGAAGTAATAGAACAGGGGGATCAAGAGACCCAGTACTTC. Its protein product is CASSEVIEQGDQETQYF.

This clone was detected once. The chain has TRBV6-1 and TRBJ2-5, with a possible D match to TRBD1 (5 bases). V shed 6 bases and J shed 5 bases, with 16 bases lying between them. The CDR3 contains 14 residues. CDR1 is MNHNS, CDR2 SASEGT, per germline. This chain's CDR3 is CASRQTAPGETQYF. CDR3 DNA sequence: TGTGCCAGCAGACAGACAGCACCTGGGGAGACCCAGTACTTC.

J is TRBJ1-5 and V is TRBV4-1; 7 bases are a match to TRBD1. The germline CDR1 and CDR2 sequences are MGHRA and YSYEKL. The V and J ends lost 1 base and 8 bases, in that order; junction bases with no gene match: 14. This CDR3 contains 17 residues. The CDR3 loop reads CASSQGGGRVVSEPQHF. The CDR3 bases are TGCGCCAGCAGCCAAGGAGGGGGCAGGGTGGTTAGTGAGCCCCAGCATTTT.

The CDR3 coding sequence is TGTGCCAGCAGTGAGCAGGCACTAGCGGGACCCTACGAGCAGTACTTC. The encoded protein is CASSEQALAGPYEQYF. This chain links TRBV6-1 with TRBJ2-7; 10 bases line up with TRBD2. Germline V gene lookup returns CDR1 MNHNS and CDR2 SASEGT. Losses at the gene ends were 3 bases for V and 2 bases for J; bases not matched to a gene: 7. The CDR3 is 16 residues long.

This chain links TRBV28 with TRBJ2-5; TRBD2 matches 10 bases. The ends lost 3 bases at V and 5 bases at J; junction bases unmatched: 6. This CDR3 has 15 residues. Germline V gene sequence: CDR1 MDHEN, CDR2 SYDVKM. The CDR3 here is CASSFPAGGLETQYF. CDR3 sequence (DNA): TGTGCCAGCAGTTTCCCAGCGGGAGGGCTCGAGACCCAGTACTTC. Combining the CDR3 with reference TRBV28 and TRBJ2-5 gives the whole variable domain DVKVTQSSRYLVKRTGEKVFLECVQDMDHENMFWYRQDPGLGLRLIYFSYDVKMKEKGDIPEGYSVSREKKERFSLILESASTNQTSMYLCASSFPAGGLETQYFGPGTRLLVL.

To note about this clone: Given a much more abundant clone one base away, this may be a read error. This chain links TRBV11-2 with TRBJ2-7, with TRBD1 matching over 7 bases. The CDR3 contains 12 residues. With V trimmed by 5 bases and J by 3 bases, 1 base remained unmatched. The germline gives CDR1 SGHAT, CDR2 FQNNGV. The CDR3 DNA follows: TGTGCCAGCAGCCAGGGGGTCTACGAGCAGTACTTC. This sequence encodes CASSQGVYEQYF. Combining the CDR3 with reference TRBV11-2 and TRBJ2-7 gives the whole variable domain EAGVAQSPRYKIIEKRQSVAFWCNPISGHATLYWYQQILGQGPKLLIQFQNNGVVDDSQLPKDRFSAERLKGVDSTLKIQPAKLEDSAVYLCASSQGVYEQYFGPGTRLTVT.

This chain links TRBV6-6 with TRBJ1-2; D not resolved. The germline V gene encodes CDR1 MNHNY and CDR2 SVGAGI (reference sequence). V lost 6 bases, J lost 1 base, and 12 bases lay in between. This CDR3 region has 14 residues. As DNA, the CDR3 is TGTGCCAGCAGCTTACAGCCTTTTAACTATGGCTACACCTTC. Translation gives CASSLQPFNYGYTF.

The gene calls are TRBV6-5 and TRBJ2-1; 8 bases are shared with TRBD2. The CDR3 is made up of 14 amino acids. The V segment lost 4 bases and the J segment 10 bases; nucleotides outside the gene matches: 9. Germline V gene sequence: CDR1 MNHEY, CDR2 SVGAGI. CDR3 bases: TGTGCCAGCAGTTCCGGCGGGAGGCCGCAGGAGCAGTTCTTC. The encoded protein is CASSSGGRPQEQFF.